The source of this TCR beta chain is a study of CD8 T cell repertoires and HIV-1 epitope variants. On this clone itself: Its specificity is unknown.

The CDR3 has 13 residues. Germline lookup yields CDR1 SGHRS and CDR2 YFSETQ. Trimming pared 5 bases from V and 0 bases from J, leaving 9 bases between. TCRdb keeps only in-frame clones here, not all; method: immunoSEQ multiplex PCR. The table shows some 5,600 clones, with less than 75% occurring only once. The J gene is TRBJ2-7, the V gene TRBV5-1, with D possibly TRBD1 on 6 matching bases. The specimen was cultured CD8+ T cells derived from PBMCs. The source of this sequence is a male donor with HIV. The CDR3 DNA sequence: TGCGCCAGCAGGCCGGACAGCTCCTACGAGCAGTACTTC. Its protein product is CASRPDSSYEQYF.